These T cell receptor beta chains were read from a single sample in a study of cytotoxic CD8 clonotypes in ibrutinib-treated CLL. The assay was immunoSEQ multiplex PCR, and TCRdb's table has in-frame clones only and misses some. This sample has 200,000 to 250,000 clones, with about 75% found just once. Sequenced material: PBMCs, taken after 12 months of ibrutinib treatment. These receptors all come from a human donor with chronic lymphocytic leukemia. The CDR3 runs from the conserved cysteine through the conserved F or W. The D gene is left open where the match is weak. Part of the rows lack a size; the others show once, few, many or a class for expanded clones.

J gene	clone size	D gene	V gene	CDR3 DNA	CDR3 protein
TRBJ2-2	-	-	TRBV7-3	TGTGCCAGCAGCTTTCCGGGATCCGGGGCCGGGGAGCTGTTTTTT	CASSFPGSGAGELFF
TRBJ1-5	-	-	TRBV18	TGTGCCAGCTCACCCCAGGGCGAAGGCCAGCCCCAGCATTTT	CASSPQGEGQPQHF
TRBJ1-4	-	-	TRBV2	TGTGCCAGCAGGCCAATTACGGGAGGCTCTAATGAAAAACTGTTTTTT	CASRPITGGSNEKLFF
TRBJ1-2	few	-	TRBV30	TGTGCCTGGAGTGTACGGGACGGTAACTATGGCTACACCTTC	CAWSVRDGNYGYTF
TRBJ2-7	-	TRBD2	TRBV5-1	TGCGCCAGCAGCTCCTTTAGCGGGAGGCCCGGGGAGCAGTACTTC	CASSSFSGRPGEQYF
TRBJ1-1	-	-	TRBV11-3	TGTGCCAGCAGCTTGGCGAGGAAAACTGAAGCTTTCTTT	CASSLARKTEAFF
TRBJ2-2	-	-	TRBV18	TGTGCCAGCTCACCGGGACTTCAGAACACCGGGGAGCTGTTTTTT	CASSPGLQNTGELFF
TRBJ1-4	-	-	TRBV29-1	TGCAGCGTTGAATACTGGGAAAAACTGTTTTTT	CSVEYWEKLFF
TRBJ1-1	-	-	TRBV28	TGTGCCAGCAGTTATCGGGCGAAACACACTGAAGCTTTCTTT	CASSYRAKHTEAFF
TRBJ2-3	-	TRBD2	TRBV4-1	TGCGCCAGCAGCCAAGACACCATCCGCGGGAGCAAAGATACGCAGTATTTT	CASSQDTIRGSKDTQYF
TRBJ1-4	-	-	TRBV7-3	TGTGCCAGCAGCTTGAAGGCTAATGAAAAACTGTTTTTT	CASSLKANEKLFF
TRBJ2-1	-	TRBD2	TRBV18	TGTGCCAGCTCACCAACACGAGCGGGAGCTTACAATGAGCAGTTCTTC	CASSPTRAGAYNEQFF
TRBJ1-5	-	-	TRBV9	TGTGCCAGCAGCGCTACCCAGAGGGTGGAGGGCAATCAGCCCCAGCATTTT	CASSATQRVEGNQPQHF
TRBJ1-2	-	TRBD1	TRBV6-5	TGTGCCAGCACACCTTTCGGACAGGGGGGCTATGGCTACACCTTC	CASTPFGQGGYGYTF
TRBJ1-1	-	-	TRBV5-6	TGTGCCAGCAGCTTGGTGGGTTTGAACACTGAAGCTTTCTTT	CASSLVGLNTEAFF
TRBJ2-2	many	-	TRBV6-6	TGTGCCAGCAGCAAGGTATCCGGGGAGCTGTTTTTT	CASSKVSGELFF
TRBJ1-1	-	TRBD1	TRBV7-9	TGTGCCAGCAGCCCCTTGACAGGGTTAGAGAACACTGAAGCTTTCTTT	CASSPLTGLENTEAFF
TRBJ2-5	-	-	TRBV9	TGTGCCAGCAGCGTAGCGGGAGAACTTCTAGAGACCCAGTACTTC	CASSVAGELLETQYF
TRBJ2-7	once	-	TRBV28	TGTGCCAGCAGGGTGTCCTCCTACGAGCAGTACTTC	CASRVSSYEQYF
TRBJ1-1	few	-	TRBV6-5	TGTGCCAGCAGTTTCGGGCTTTTGAACACTGAAGCTTTCTTT	CASSFGLLNTEAFF
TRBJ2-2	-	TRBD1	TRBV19	TGTGCCAGTAGTTCGGGGACAGGGGGCCCCACCGGGGAGCTGTTTTTT	CASSSGTGGPTGELFF
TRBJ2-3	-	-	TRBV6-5	TGTGCCAGCAGGTCCTCGGTGGGCACAGATACGCAGTATTTT	CASRSSVGTDTQYF
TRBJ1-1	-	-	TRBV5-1	TGCGCCAGCAGCTCCAATTTACAGGGTTTAACTGAAGCTTTCTTT	CASSSNLQGLTEAFF
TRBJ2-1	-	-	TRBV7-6	TGTGCCAGCAGCCGCGACACCACAACTGGCTACAATGAGCAGTTCTTC	CASSRDTTTGYNEQFF
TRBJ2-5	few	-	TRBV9	TGTGCCAGCAGCCCCCAGGAGGTAGCGAGGGAGACCCAGTACTTC	CASSPQEVARETQYF
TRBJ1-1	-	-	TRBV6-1	TGTGCCCTAGCGGGGACACAAGGGGGGAACACTGAAGCTTTCTTT	CALAGTQGGNTEAFF
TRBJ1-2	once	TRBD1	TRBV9	TGTGCCAGCAGCGTAGGTGGACAGGGTGGCTATGGCTACACCTTC	CASSVGGQGGYGYTF
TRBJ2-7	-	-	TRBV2	TGTGCCAGCAGTGAACCACACAGGGTCGGCCACGAGCAGTACTTC	CASSEPHRVGHEQYF
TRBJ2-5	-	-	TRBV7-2	TGTGCCAGCAGCCGTAGAGGACGTATCGAAGAGACCCAGTACTTC	CASSRRGRIEETQYF
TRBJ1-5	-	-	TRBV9	TGTGCCAGCAGCCTGGGGGGCCCCCAATATAGCAATCAGCCCCAGCATTTT	CASSLGGPQYSNQPQHF
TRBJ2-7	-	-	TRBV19	TGTGCCAGTAGTTCAGGGAGCTACGAGCAGTACTTC	CASSSGSYEQYF
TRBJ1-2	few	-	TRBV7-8	TGTGCCAGCAGCTCGCAGAGGACAGAGGGTCGCTATGGCTACACCTTC	CASSSQRTEGRYGYTF
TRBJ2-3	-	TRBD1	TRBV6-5	TGTGCCAGCAGCCTGGGACAGCCCCCAGATACGCAGTATTTT	CASSLGQPPDTQYF
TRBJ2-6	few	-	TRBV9	TGTGCCAGCAGGGAATCTGGGGCCAACGTCCTGACTTTC	CASRESGANVLTF
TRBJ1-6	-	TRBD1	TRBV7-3	TGTGCCAGCAGCGTGCAGGGGGCGTATGGATCACCCCTCCACTTT	CASSVQGAYGSPLHF
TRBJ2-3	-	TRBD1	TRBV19	TGTGCCAGTAGTATCAGACTCGGGACAGGACTCACAGATACGCAGTATTTT	CASSIRLGTGLTDTQYF
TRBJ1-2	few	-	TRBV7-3	TGTGCCAGCAGCTTACGTTCCGGGGCTGGCTACACCTTC	CASSLRSGAGYTF
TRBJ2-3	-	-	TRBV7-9	TGTGCCAGCAGCTTTTTCGGCAGGCCCACAGATACGCAGTATTTT	CASSFFGRPTDTQYF
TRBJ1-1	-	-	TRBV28	TGTGCCAGCCAAGGACCGAGAGGGGGATCACGCACTGAAGCTTTCTTT	CASQGPRGGSRTEAFF
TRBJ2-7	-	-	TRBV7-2	TGTGCCAGCAGCCCGATCCCGTCCTACGAGCAGTACTTC	CASSPIPSYEQYF
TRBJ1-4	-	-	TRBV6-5	TGTGCCAGCAGTTACTCCACAGGGTTGGAACTGTTTTTT	CASSYSTGLELFF
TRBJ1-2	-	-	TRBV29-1	TGCAGCGTTGAGACACAGAACTATGGCTACACCTTC	CSVETQNYGYTF
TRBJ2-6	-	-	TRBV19	TGTGCCAGTAGGTGGGCCTCTGGGGCCAACGTCCTGACTTTC	CASRWASGANVLTF
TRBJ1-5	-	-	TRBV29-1	TGCACCCCGGGGGAAGATCAGCCCCAGCATTTT	CTPGEDQPQHF
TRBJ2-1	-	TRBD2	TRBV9	TGTGCCAGCAGCGTTAGCGGGGGGCCCTACAATGAGCAGTTCTTC	CASSVSGGPYNEQFF
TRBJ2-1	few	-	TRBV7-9	TGTGCCAGCAGCGTCAGGCGGGGAAATGAGCAGTTCTTC	CASSVRRGNEQFF
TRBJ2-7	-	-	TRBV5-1	TGCGCCAGCAGCGCCTTCGATCGGGACTACGAGCAGTACTTC	CASSAFDRDYEQYF
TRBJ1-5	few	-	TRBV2	TGTGCCAGCAGTGAGGAGTTTTCGGGCGATCCCCAGCATTTT	CASSEEFSGDPQHF